The clone carrying this TCR beta chain was recorded a few times. This sample is drawn from a study of immune evolution from preneoplasia to lung adenocarcinoma. Sequencing used immunoSEQ multiplex PCR; TCRdb keeps in-frame clones, though not all of them. This sample has 10,000 or so clones, with roughly 83% found just once. Resections took place in Japan or China from 2014 to 2017. Each case's diagnosis was confirmed by two pathologists on H&E. Premalignant or tumor cells were enriched by macro-dissection after pathologic assessment. Sequenced: FFPE minimally invasive lung adenocarcinoma tissue. This clonotype was obtained from a donor of 70 years or more with lung adenocarcinoma.

In DNA form, the CDR3 reads TGTGCCAGCAGTAGGCAGTTAAGACATCAGCCCCAGCATTTT. Translated: CASSRQLRHQPQHF. This chain uses TRBV28 with TRBJ1-5; D unresolved. V dropped 5 bases and J dropped 5 bases, with 13 bases sitting between them. The germline gives CDR1 MDHEN, CDR2 SYDVKM. This CDR3 region has 14 residues.